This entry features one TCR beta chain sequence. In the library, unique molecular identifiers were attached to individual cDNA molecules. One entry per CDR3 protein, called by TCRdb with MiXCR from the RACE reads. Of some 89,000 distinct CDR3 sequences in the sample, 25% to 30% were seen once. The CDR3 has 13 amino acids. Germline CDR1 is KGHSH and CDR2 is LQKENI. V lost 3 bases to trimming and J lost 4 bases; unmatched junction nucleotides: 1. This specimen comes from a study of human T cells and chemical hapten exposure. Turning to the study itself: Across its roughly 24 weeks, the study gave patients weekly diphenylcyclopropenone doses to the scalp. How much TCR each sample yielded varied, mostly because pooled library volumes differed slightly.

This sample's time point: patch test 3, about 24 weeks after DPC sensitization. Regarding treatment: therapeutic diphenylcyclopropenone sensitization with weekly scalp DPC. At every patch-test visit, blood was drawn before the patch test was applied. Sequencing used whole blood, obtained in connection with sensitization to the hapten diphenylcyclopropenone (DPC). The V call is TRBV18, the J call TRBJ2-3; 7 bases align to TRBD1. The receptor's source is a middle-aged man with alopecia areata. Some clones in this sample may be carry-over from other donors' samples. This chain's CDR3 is CASSPGTADTQYF. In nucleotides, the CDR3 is TGTGCCAGCTCACCCGGGACAGCAGATACGCAGTATTTT.